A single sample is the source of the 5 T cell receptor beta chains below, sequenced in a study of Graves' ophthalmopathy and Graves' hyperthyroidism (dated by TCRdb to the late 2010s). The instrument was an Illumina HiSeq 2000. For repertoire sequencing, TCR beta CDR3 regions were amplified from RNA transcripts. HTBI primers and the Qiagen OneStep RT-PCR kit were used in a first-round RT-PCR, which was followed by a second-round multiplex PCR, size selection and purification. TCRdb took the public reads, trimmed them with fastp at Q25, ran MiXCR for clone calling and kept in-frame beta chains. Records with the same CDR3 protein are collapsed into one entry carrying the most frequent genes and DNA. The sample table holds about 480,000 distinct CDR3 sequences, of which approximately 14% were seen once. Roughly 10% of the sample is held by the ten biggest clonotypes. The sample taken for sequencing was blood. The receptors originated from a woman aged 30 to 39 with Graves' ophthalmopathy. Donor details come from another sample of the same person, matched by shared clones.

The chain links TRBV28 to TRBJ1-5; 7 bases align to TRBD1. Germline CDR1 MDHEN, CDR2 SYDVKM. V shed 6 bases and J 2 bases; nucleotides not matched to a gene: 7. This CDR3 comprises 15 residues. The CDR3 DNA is TGTGCCAGCAGCGAACAGGGGAGAGGCAATCAGCCCCAGCATTTT. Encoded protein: CASSEQGRGNQPQHF.

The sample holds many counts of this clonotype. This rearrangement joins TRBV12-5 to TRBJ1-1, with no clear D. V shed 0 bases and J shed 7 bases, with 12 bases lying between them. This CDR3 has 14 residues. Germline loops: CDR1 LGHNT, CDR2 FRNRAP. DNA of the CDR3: TGTGCTAGTGGTTTGGTACCGGCCCCGGGTGAAGCTTTCTTT. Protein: CASGLVPAPGEAFF.

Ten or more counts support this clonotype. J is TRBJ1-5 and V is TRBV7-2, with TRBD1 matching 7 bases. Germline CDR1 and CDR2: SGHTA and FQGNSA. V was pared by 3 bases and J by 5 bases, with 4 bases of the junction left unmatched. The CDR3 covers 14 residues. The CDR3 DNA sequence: TGTGCCAGCAGCTTCGGACAGGATTATCAGCCCCAGCATTTT. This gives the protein CASSFGQDYQPQHF.

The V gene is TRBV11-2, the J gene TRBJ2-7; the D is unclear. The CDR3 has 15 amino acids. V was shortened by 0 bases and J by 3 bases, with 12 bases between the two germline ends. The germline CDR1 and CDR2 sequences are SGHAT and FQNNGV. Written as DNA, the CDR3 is TGTGCCAGCAGCTTAGAGGCAGGCCCTCTCTACGAGCAGTACTTC. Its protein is CASSLEAGPLYEQYF.

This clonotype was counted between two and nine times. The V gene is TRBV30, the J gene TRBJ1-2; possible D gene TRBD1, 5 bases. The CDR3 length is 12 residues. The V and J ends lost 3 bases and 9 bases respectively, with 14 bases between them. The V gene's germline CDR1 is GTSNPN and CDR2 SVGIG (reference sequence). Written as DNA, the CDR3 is TGTGCCTGGAGACAGGAGGGAGAGAGCTACACCTTC. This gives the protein CAWRQEGESYTF.